This TCR beta chain was sequenced in a study of T-cell memory formation after mild COVID-19. Turning to the study itself: Clusters were largely donor specific. Study results and limitations: Mostly located in CM and EM were contracting CD4+ clones, with contracting CD8+ clones located in EMRA.

CDR1 and CDR2 (germline): SQVTM, ANQGSEA. V gave up 5 bases and J gave up 2 bases; unmatched junction bases: 13. The CDR3 runs 16 residues. TCRdb re-analysed the 5' RACE reads in MiXCR, keeping a single row per CDR3 protein. The repertoire includes roughly 400,000 distinct CDR3 sequences, roughly a quarter of them detected once, and 8.5% to 9% sits in the top ten. This clonotype turned up a few times. The antigen is unknown. The TCR sequence derives from an adult woman who had mild COVID-19 (a few samples of this study predate the infection). Cell type and time point are not known. Material: PBMCs or a T cell subset sorted from them (not recorded which). The chain couples TRBV29-1 to TRBJ2-7; TRBD2 agrees at 9 bases. CDR3 in amino acids: CSVRSGGNFRTYEQYF. The CDR3 DNA reads TGCAGCGTTCGAAGCGGGGGGAATTTTCGCACCTACGAGCAGTACTTC.